This T cell receptor beta chain was obtained from a study of cytomegalovirus exposure and HLA in healthy donors. PCR primers comprised 60 Vbeta and 13 Jbeta primers. Repertoires were generated with immunoSEQ multiplex PCR, while TCRdb's copy carries only in-frame clones and drops some. The sample shows under 200,000 clones, roughly 78% of them seen only once. As to this clone: Its antigen is unknown.

Study-level points and caveats: The analysis excluded some indistinguishable V segments, including TRBV6-2 and TRBV6-3.

The CDR3 contains 17 residues. Losses at the gene ends were 6 bases for V and 3 bases for J; bases not matched to a gene: 12. The germline V gene encodes CDR1 MDHEN and CDR2 SYDVKM. The chain joins TRBV28 to TRBJ2-1, with TRBD2 matching 9 bases. The specimen was PBMCs. This TCR came from a woman between 50 and 59 years old in good health and CMV-seropositive. The CDR3 DNA reads as TGTGCCAGCAGCTCGTCGACTCTAGCGGGGAACTACAATGAGCAGTTCTTC. It translates to CASSSSTLAGNYNEQFF.